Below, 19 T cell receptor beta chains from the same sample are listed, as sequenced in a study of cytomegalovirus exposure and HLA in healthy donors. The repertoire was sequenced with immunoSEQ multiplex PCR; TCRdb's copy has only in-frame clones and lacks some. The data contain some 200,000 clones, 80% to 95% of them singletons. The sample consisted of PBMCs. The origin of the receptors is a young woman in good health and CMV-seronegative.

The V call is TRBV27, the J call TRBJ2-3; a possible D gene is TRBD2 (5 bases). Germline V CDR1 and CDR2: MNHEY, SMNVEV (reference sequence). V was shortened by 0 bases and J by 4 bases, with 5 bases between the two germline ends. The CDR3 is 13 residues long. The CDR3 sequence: CASSLSEADTQYF. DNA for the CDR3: TGTGCCAGCAGTTTATCGGAGGCAGATACGCAGTATTTT.

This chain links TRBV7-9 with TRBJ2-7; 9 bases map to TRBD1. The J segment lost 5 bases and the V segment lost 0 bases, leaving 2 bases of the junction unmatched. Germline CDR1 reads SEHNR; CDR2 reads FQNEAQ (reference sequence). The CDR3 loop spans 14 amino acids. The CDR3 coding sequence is TGTGCCAGCAGCTTAGCACAGGGGGCGAACGAGCAGTACTTC. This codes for CASSLAQGANEQYF. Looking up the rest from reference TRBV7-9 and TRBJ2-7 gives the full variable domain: DTGVSQNPRHKITKRGQNVTFRCDPISEHNRLYWYRQTLGQGPEFLTYFQNEAQLEKSRLLSDRFSAERPKGSFSTLEIQRTEQGDSAMYLCASSLAQGANEQYFGPGTRLTVT.

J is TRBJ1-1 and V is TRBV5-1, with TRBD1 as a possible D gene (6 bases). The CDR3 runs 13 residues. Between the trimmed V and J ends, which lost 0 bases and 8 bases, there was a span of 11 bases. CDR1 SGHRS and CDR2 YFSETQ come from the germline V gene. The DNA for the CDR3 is TGCGCCAGCAGCTTGGTACAGGGCGCCGAAGCTTTCTTT. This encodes CASSLVQGAEAFF.

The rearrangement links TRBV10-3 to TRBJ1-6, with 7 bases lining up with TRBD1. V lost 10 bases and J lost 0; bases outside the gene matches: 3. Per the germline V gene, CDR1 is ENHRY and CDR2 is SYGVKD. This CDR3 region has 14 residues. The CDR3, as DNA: TGTGCCACAGGGGGTAGCTCCTATAATTCACCCCTCCACTTT. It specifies CATGGSSYNSPLHF.

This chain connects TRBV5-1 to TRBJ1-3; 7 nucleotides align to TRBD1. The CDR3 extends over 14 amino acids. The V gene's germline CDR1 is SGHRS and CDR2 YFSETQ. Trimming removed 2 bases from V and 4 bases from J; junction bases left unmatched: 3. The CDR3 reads CASSFTGVGNTIYF. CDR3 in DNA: TGCGCCAGCAGCTTCACAGGGGTAGGAAACACCATATATTTT.

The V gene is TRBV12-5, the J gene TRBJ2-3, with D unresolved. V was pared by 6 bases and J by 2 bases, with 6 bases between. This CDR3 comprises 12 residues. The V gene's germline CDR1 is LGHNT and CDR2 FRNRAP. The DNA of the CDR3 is TGTGCTAGTGGATATATCACAGATACGCAGTATTTT. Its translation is CASGYITDTQYF.

The CDR3 region has the DNA TGTGCCAGCAGGACAAACAGGGGGCAGGGTGGAAACACCATATATTTT. Translating gives CASRTNRGQGGNTIYF. The V and J genes are TRBV28 and TRBJ1-3; 9 bases align to TRBD1. The CDR3 loop spans 16 amino acids. CDR1 and CDR2 from the germline V gene are MDHEN and SYDVKM. V trimming: 6 bases; J trimming: 3 bases; junction bases outside the gene matches: 9.

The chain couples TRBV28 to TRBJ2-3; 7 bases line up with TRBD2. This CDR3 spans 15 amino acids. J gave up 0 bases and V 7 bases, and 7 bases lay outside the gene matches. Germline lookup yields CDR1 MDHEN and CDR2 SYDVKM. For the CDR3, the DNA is TGTGCCAGCAACTTTCTAGCGGTTAGCACAGATACGCAGTATTTT. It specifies CASNFLAVSTDTQYF.

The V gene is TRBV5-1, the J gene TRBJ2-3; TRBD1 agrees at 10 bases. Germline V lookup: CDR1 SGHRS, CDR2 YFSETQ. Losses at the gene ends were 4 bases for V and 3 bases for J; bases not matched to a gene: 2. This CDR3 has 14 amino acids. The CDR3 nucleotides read TGCGCCAGCAGCCGGGACAGGGGAACAGATACGCAGTATTTT. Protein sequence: CASSRDRGTDTQYF.

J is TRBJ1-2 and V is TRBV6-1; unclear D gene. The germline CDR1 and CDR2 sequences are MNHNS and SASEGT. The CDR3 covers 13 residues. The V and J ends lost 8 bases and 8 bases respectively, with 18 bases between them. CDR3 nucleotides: TGTGCCAGCGGTACACGGGCGGCGGGAGGCTACACCTTC. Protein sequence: CASGTRAAGGYTF.

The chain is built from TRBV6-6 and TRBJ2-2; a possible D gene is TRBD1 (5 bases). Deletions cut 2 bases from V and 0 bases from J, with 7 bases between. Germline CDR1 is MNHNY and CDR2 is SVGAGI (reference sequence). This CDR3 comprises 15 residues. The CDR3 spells CASSYTRANTGELFF. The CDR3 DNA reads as TGTGCCAGCAGTTACACCAGGGCGAACACCGGGGAGCTGTTTTTT.

Here the CDR3 DNA reads TGTGCCAGCAGTGAGGGACCAGCCAGCGGGAGGGTCACAGATACGCAGTATTTT. It encodes CASSEGPASGRVTDTQYF. V usage is TRBV25-1 and J usage is TRBJ2-3; TRBD2 aligns across 10 bases. J was trimmed by 2 bases and V by 3 bases; bases with no gene match: 11. The CDR3 totals 18 residues. The germline gives CDR1 MGHDK, CDR2 SYGVNS. Based on the CDR3 plus reference TRBV25-1 and TRBJ2-3, the full variable domain is EADIYQTPRYLVIGTGKKITLECSQTMGHDKMYWYQQDPGMELHLIHYSYGVNSTEKGDLSSESTVSRIRTEHFPLTLESARPSHTSQYLCASSEGPASGRVTDTQYFGPGTRLTVL.

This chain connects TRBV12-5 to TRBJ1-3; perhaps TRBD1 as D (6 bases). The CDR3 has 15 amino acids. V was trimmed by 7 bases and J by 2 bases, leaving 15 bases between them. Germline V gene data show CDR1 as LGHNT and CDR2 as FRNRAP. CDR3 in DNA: TGTGCTAGTGCCCCAGACAGGCCCACTGGAAACACCATATATTTT. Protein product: CASAPDRPTGNTIYF.

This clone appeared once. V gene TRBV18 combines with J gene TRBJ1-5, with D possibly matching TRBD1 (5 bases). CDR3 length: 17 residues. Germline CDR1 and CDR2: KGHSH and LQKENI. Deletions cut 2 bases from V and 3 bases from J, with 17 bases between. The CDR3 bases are TGTGCCAGCTCACCAACGGGGGACGCCAAACTCAATCAGCCCCAGCATTTT. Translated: CASSPTGDAKLNQPQHF.

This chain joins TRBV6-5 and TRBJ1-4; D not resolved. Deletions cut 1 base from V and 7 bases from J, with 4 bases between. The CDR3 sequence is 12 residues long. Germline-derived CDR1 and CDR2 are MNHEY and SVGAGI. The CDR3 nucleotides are TGTGCCAGCAGTTACTTCGGTGAAAAACTGTTTTTT. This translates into CASSYFGEKLFF.

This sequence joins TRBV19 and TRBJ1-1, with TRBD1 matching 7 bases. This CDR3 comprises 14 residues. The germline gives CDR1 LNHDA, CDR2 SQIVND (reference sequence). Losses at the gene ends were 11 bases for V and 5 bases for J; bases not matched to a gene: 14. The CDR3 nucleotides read TGTGCCTCAACACCAACAGGGGTGGGGACTGAAGCTTTCTTT. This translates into CASTPTGVGTEAFF.

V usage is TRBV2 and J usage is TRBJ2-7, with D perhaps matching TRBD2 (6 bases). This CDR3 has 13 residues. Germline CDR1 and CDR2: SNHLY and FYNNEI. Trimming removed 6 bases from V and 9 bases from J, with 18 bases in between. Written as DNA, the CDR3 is TGTGCCAGCAGACTCCGGACGGGGGTCGGGCAGTACTTC. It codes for CASRLRTGVGQYF.

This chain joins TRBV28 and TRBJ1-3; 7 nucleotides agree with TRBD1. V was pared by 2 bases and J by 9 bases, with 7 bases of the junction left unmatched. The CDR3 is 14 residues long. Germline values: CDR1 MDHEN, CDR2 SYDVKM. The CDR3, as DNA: TGTGCCAGCAGTTTACCCCGGGACAGCCCCACCATATATTTT. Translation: CASSLPRDSPTIYF.

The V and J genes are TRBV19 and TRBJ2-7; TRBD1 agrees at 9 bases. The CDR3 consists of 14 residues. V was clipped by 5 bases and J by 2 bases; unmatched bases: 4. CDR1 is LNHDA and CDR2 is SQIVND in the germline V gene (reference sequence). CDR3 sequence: CASSPGQGTYEQYF. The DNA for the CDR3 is TGTGCCAGTAGTCCAGGACAGGGGACCTACGAGCAGTACTTC.